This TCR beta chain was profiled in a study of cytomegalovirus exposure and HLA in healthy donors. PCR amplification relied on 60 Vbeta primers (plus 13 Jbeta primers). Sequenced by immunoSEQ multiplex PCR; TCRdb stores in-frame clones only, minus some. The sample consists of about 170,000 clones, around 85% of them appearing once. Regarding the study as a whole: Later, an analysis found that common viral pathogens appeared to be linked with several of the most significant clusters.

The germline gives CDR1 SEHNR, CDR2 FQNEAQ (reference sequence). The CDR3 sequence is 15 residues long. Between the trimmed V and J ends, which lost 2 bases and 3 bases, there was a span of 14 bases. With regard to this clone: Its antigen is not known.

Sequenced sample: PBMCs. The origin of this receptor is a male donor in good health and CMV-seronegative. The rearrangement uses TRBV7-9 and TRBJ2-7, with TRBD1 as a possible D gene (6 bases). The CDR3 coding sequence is TGTGCCAGCAGCTTAAGTGGGCAGGGGCACTACGAGCAGTACTTC. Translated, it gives CASSLSGQGHYEQYF.